Included here is one T cell receptor (beta chain) sequence, with context. Trimming removed 7 bases from V and 7 bases from J; junction bases left unmatched: 15. Germline V gene data show CDR1 as SQVTM and CDR2 as ANQGSEA. The CDR3 totals 15 residues. The data are from a study of cytomegalovirus exposure and HLA in healthy donors. It was with 60 Vbeta and 13 Jbeta primers that the PCR ran. Generated by immunoSEQ multiplex PCR, the TCRdb table keeps only in-frame clones and is missing some. Its table records tens of thousands of clones. The V and J genes are TRBV29-1 and TRBJ1-2, with 10 positions matching TRBD1. The clonotype originates from a man in his thirties or forties in good health and CMV-seropositive. Sequenced: PBMCs. CDR3 amino acids: CSASGAHRTGGGYTF. For the CDR3, the DNA is TGCAGCGCGTCCGGAGCCCATAGGACAGGGGGTGGCTACACCTTC.